The 16 T cell receptor beta chains presented below share a single source sample, sequenced in a study of untreated major depressive disorder. General study points: CD4+ T cells from depressed patients used TRBV05-01 (Vbeta 5.1) more often than controls.

No antigen is known for these receptors. The repertoire was sequenced with immunoSEQ multiplex PCR; TCRdb's copy has only in-frame clones and lacks some. The sample records 20,000 or so clones, 92% being singletons. The sequenced material came from CD4+ T cells from PBMCs. The receptor source for this set is a woman aged 40 to 55 with major depressive disorder.

The chain links TRBV9 to TRBJ2-7, with D uncertain. In germline, CDR1 is SGDLS, CDR2 YYNGEE. This CDR3 has 14 amino acids. Trimming cost V 6 bases and J 0 bases, with 13 bases left between them. For the CDR3, the DNA is TGTGCCAGCACCTTCACGGTCTGCTCCTACGAGCAGTACGTC. It yields the protein CASTFTVCSYEQYV.

J is TRBJ1-3 and V is TRBV25-1; a weak D match, TRBD1 (5 bases). Trimming removed 7 bases from V and 2 bases from J, with 12 bases in between. Germline CDR1 reads MGHDK; CDR2 reads SYGVNS. The CDR3 is 14 amino acids. The CDR3 sequence: CASMDPGAGNTIYF. For the CDR3, the DNA is TGTGCCAGCATGGATCCGGGGGCTGGAAACACCATATATTTT.

This chain uses TRBV6-5 with TRBJ2-1; no firm D call. V lost 5 bases, J lost 10 bases, and 12 bases lay in between. There are 12 residues in the CDR3. Germline V gene sequence: CDR1 MNHEY, CDR2 SVGAGI. The CDR3 sequence: CASSENRREQFF. CDR3 coding DNA: TGTGCCAGCAGTGAGAATCGGCGAGAGCAGTTCTTC.

DNA of the CDR3: TGTGCCAGTAGTATTCAGGGCCTGAACACTGAAGCTTTCTTT. It is translated as CASSIQGLNTEAFF. This chain connects TRBV19 to TRBJ1-1, with D maybe TRBD1 (5 bases). The V gene's germline CDR1 is LNHDA and CDR2 SQIVND (reference sequence). V shed 3 bases and J shed 0 bases, with 8 bases lying between them. The CDR3 totals 14 residues.

This chain joins TRBV4-2 and TRBJ2-3, with TRBD2 matching over 8 bases. This CDR3 is built from 15 residues. Germline V gene lookup returns CDR1 LGHNA and CDR2 YNFKEQ. The V and J ends lost 2 bases and 5 bases, in that order; junction bases with no gene match: 6. CDR3 residues: CASSQLGGALDTQYF. CDR3 DNA: TGTGCCAGCAGCCAACTCGGGGGGGCCTTAGATACGCAGTATTTT.

This chain links TRBV18 with TRBJ1-2; 7 positions match TRBD1. CDR1 KGHSH and CDR2 LQKENI come from the germline V gene. The CDR3 runs to 15 residues. The V and J ends lost 6 bases and 0 bases, in that order; junction bases with no gene match: 7. CDR3 sequence (DNA): TGTGCCAGCTCGTACTCTAGGGGGCCTAACTATGGCTACACCTTC. Its protein product is CASSYSRGPNYGYTF.

The V gene is TRBV5-4, the J gene TRBJ2-1; 9 bases match TRBD1. The ends lost 3 bases at V and 6 bases at J; junction bases unmatched: 1. The CDR3 is 13 amino acids. CDR1 is SGHNT, CDR2 YYREEE, per germline (reference sequence). Here the CDR3 DNA reads TGTGCCAGCAGCTCGACAGGGGGCAATGAGCAGTTCTTC. Its translation: CASSSTGGNEQFF.

V and J are TRBV29-1 and TRBJ2-3; D unresolved. The CDR3 is made up of 10 amino acids. V dropped 7 bases and J dropped 1 base, with 3 bases sitting between them. Germline CDR1 reads SQVTM; CDR2 reads ANQGSEA. The CDR3 protein is CSAGTDTQYF. As DNA, the CDR3 is TGCAGCGCCGGCACAGATACGCAGTATTTT.

This clone was observed once. V gene TRBV5-1 combines with J gene TRBJ1-3; D ambiguous. The CDR3 loop spans 15 amino acids. Trimming removed 2 bases at V and 6 bases at J, with 15 bases between. Germline CDR1 SGHRS, CDR2 YFSETQ. CDR3 sequence (DNA): TGCGCCAGCAGCTTAGATCACGGCGGCCTAAACACCATATATTTT. This encodes CASSLDHGGLNTIYF.

The chain recombines TRBV30 with TRBJ1-1, with 8 positions matching TRBD1. Germline V CDR1 and CDR2: GTSNPN, SVGIG (reference sequence). The trim removed 1 base at V and 3 bases at J, leaving 19 bases unmatched. This CDR3 has 19 amino acids. The CDR3 DNA reads as TGTGCCTGGAGTGCGTACGGTTCCCTCCTTCAGGGGGCTTACACTGAAGCTTTCTTT. This sequence encodes CAWSAYGSLLQGAYTEAFF.

This clone appeared once. The chain carries TRBV30 and TRBJ2-4, with a weak D call TRBD2 (5 bases). The CDR3 is made up of 15 amino acids. Between the trimmed V and J ends, which lost 0 bases and 8 bases, there was a span of 17 bases. The V gene's germline CDR1 is GTSNPN and CDR2 SVGIG (reference sequence). The chain's CDR3 is CAWSVGILVGDIQYF. For the CDR3, the DNA is TGTGCCTGGAGTGTGGGAATACTAGTCGGGGACATTCAGTACTTC.

The chain carries TRBV29-1 and TRBJ1-5; 10 bases are a match to TRBD1. The CDR3 has 16 amino acids. The junction had 10 bases not matched to a gene; V was cut back by 5 bases and J by 3 bases. Germline lookup yields CDR1 SQVTM and CDR2 ANQGSEA. The CDR3 reads CSVLLRTGGTNQPQHF. The CDR3 DNA sequence: TGCAGCGTTCTACTAAGGACAGGGGGGACCAATCAGCCCCAGCATTTT. The entire variable domain, with the rest obtained from reference TRBV29-1 and TRBJ1-5, is as follows: SAVISQKPSRDICQRGTSLTIQCQVDSQVTMMFWYRQQPGQSLTLIATANQGSEATYESGFVIDKFPISRPNLTFSTLTVSNMSPEDSSIYLCSVLLRTGGTNQPQHFGDGTRLSIL.

The chain combines TRBV4-1 with TRBJ1-2, with 9 bases aligning to TRBD1. Germline CDR1 is MGHRA and CDR2 is YSYEKL. The CDR3 runs to 16 residues. The V segment lost 1 base and the J segment 5 bases; nucleotides outside the gene matches: 8. For the CDR3, the DNA is TGCGCCAGCAGCCAAGGGCGGGGACAGGGAGATTATGGCTACACCTTC. Protein sequence: CASSQGRGQGDYGYTF.

The chain carries TRBV10-1 and TRBJ2-5; D may correspond to TRBD1 or TRBD2 (5 bases each). The CDR3 runs to 13 residues. V was trimmed by 4 bases and J by 7 bases, leaving 13 bases between them. The V gene's germline CDR1 is WNHNN and CDR2 SYGVQD (reference sequence). The CDR3 nucleotides read TGCGCCAGCAGTGCGGCCGGGACCTCGACCCAGTACTTC. Protein: CASSAAGTSTQYF.

The chain recombines TRBV20-1 with TRBJ1-3; D is unclear. The length of the CDR3 is 11 residues. The germline V and J ends were trimmed by 6 bases and 2 bases, with 5 bases remaining between them. The V gene's germline CDR1 is DFQATT and CDR2 SNEGSKA (reference sequence). The CDR3 DNA reads TGCAGTGCCGAAGCTGGAAACACCATATATTTT. The encoded protein is CSAEAGNTIYF.

This chain links TRBV15 with TRBJ2-1, with D maybe TRBD2 (5 bases). CDR3 length equals 13 residues. From germline, CDR1 is LNHNV and CDR2 YYDKDF (reference sequence). Trimming left V 9 bases short and J 5 bases short, with 14 bases between. In DNA, the CDR3 is TGTGCCACTAAAACGGGGAGCGACAATGAGCAGTTCTTC. Protein: CATKTGSDNEQFF.